Sequencing of this T cell receptor (beta chain) was carried out in a study of shared clonotypes between healthy human individuals. Deep-level running was used for the assay. Measured with immunoSEQ multiplex PCR; TCRdb has only the in-frame clones, and not every one. This table holds about 980,000 clones, about three quarters found once. Germline V lookup: CDR1 MDHEN, CDR2 SYDVKM. The CDR3 covers 13 residues. V was shortened by 7 bases and J by 2 bases, with 9 bases between the two germline ends. Sequencing was carried out using memory CD4+ T cells sorted from blood. Subset noted: CD45RA-negative fraction. The V gene is TRBV28, the J gene TRBJ1-5; D not certain. The sequence was collected from a man between 18 and 29 years old in good health. The CDR3 reads CASMVVGNQPQHF. The CDR3 nucleotides are TGTGCCAGCATGGTGGTAGGCAATCAGCCCCAGCATTTT.